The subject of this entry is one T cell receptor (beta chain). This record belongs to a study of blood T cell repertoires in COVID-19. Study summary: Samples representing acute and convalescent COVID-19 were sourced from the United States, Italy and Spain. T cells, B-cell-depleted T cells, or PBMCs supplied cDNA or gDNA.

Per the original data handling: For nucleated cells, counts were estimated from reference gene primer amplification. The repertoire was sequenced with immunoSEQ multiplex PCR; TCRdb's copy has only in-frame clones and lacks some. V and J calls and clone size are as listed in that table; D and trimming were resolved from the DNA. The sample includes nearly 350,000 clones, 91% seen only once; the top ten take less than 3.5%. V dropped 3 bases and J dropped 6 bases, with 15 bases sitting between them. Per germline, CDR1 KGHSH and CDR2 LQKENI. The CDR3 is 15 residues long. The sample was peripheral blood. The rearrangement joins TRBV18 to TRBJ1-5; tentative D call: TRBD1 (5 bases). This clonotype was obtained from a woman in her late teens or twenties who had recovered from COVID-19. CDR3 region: CASSPGTAITQPQHF. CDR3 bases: TGTGCCAGCTCACCTGGGACTGCTATCACTCAGCCCCAGCATTTT.